Listed here are 32 T cell receptor beta chains from one sample, sequenced in a study of graft-versus-host responses after intestinal transplantation. Produced via immunoSEQ multiplex PCR; TCRdb's table is partial and in-frame only. The sample comprises some 18,000 clones, over 65% of which are singletons, and over 8% rests with the top ten. Graft tissue processing released intraepithelial and lamina propria lymphocytes. Source: ileum tissue, taken around 20 days after intestinal transplant. The source is a human patient who received an intestinal transplant, so some T cells may come from the graft donor.

This clone was counted a few times. The chain's CDR3 is CASSLYYEQYF. CDR3 sequence (DNA): TGTGCCAGCAGCTTATACTACGAGCAGTACTTC. The genes are TRBV7-9 and TRBJ2-7, with D hard to call. The CDR3 totals 11 residues. Germline V gene sequence: CDR1 SEHNR, CDR2 FQNEAQ (reference sequence). V was trimmed by 2 bases and J by 3 bases, leaving 2 bases between them.

The chain combines TRBV6-6 with TRBJ2-5; D may be TRBD1 (6 bases). This CDR3 region has 14 residues. V was pared by 6 bases and J by 5 bases, with 16 bases between. Germline CDR1 MNHNY, CDR2 SVGAGI (reference sequence). The CDR3 region has the DNA TGTGCCAGCAGCCTGACAGGAGAGCGGGAGACCCAGTACTTC. It is translated as CASSLTGERETQYF.

V usage is TRBV29-1 and J usage is TRBJ2-5, with TRBD2 as a possible D gene (5 bases). Between the trimmed V and J ends, which lost 3 bases and 0 bases, there was a span of 14 bases. Germline lookup yields CDR1 SQVTM and CDR2 ANQGSEA. The CDR3 extends over 15 amino acids. The CDR3 spells CSVDAGLRNQETQYF. In nucleotides, the CDR3 is TGCAGCGTTGATGCCGGACTGAGGAACCAAGAGACCCAGTACTTC.

The V and J genes are TRBV10-3 and TRBJ1-4; a possible D gene is TRBD1 (6 bases). From germline, CDR1 is ENHRY and CDR2 SYGVKD. Trimming left V 6 bases short and J 4 bases short, with 12 bases between. There are 14 residues in the CDR3. The CDR3 DNA is TGTGCCATCAGAGACGGGACACGTAATGAAAAACTGTTTTTT. Protein sequence: CAIRDGTRNEKLFF.

J is TRBJ2-1 and V is TRBV2; 11 positions agree with TRBD2. This CDR3 has 20 residues. The ends lost 6 bases at V and 3 bases at J; junction bases unmatched: 19. CDR1 is SNHLY, CDR2 FYNNEI, per germline. The CDR3 here is CASRPQPGLAESAGYNEQFF. The DNA of the CDR3 is TGTGCCAGCAGGCCACAACCGGGACTAGCGGAGTCGGCGGGCTACAATGAGCAGTTCTTC.

This rearrangement joins TRBV4-2 to TRBJ1-3; D not certain. CDR1 and CDR2 from the germline V gene are LGHNA and YNFKEQ. V lost 1 base and J 0 bases, leaving 10 bases between the germline ends. CDR3 length: 16 amino acids. As DNA, the CDR3 is TGTGCCAGCAGCCAAGTGGTAACTGACTCTGGAAACACCATATATTTT. Translation gives CASSQVVTDSGNTIYF.

This rearrangement joins TRBV2 to TRBJ1-1; 10 bases agree with TRBD1. V lost 2 bases to trimming and J lost 3 bases; unmatched junction nucleotides: 3. This CDR3 has 15 amino acids. CDR1 is SNHLY and CDR2 is FYNNEI in the germline V gene. CDR3 sequence (DNA): TGTGCCAGCAGTGAATTCGGGACAGGGGACACTGAAGCTTTCTTT. Its translation is CASSEFGTGDTEAFF.

The gene calls are TRBV27 and TRBJ1-1; D is unresolved. There are 14 residues in the CDR3. The V gene's germline CDR1 is MNHEY and CDR2 SMNVEV (reference sequence). V was trimmed by 2 bases and J by 5 bases, leaving 12 bases between them. The CDR3 bases are TGTGCCAGCAGTTTAACGGGGTCGGGGACTGAAGCTTTCTTT. Its translation is CASSLTGSGTEAFF.

In its sample, this clone was seen once. The chain employs TRBV5-1 and TRBJ1-1, with a tentative D call TRBD1 (5 bases). The germline V gene encodes CDR1 SGHRS and CDR2 YFSETQ. CDR3 length equals 15 residues. The ends were cut back, 4 bases at V and 0 bases at J, with 13 bases in the middle. This chain's CDR3 is CASSAGWRMNTEAFF. CDR3 bases: TGCGCCAGCAGCGCAGGGTGGCGGATGAACACTGAAGCTTTCTTT.

This rearrangement joins TRBV6-5 to TRBJ2-7, with TRBD2 matching over 10 bases. CDR1 and CDR2 (germline): MNHEY, SVGAGI. The CDR3 runs to 14 residues. V shed 2 bases, J shed 3 bases, and the junction held 1 base outside the gene matches. Here the CDR3 DNA reads TGTGCCAGCAGTTACGAGCGGGGGGGCTACGAGCAGTACTTC. This codes for CASSYERGGYEQYF.

V is TRBV30 and J is TRBJ1-2; D unclear. Looked up from germline, CDR1 is GTSNPN and CDR2 is SVGIG (reference sequence). Trimming took off 3 bases at V and 2 bases at J, with 13 bases between the two ends. This CDR3 comprises 14 residues. CDR3 sequence reads: CAWSPDFQNYGYTF. DNA of the CDR3: TGTGCCTGGAGCCCCGATTTCCAGAACTATGGCTACACCTTC.

This clone occurred a few times. The chain is built from TRBV4-3 and TRBJ1-1; D remains ambiguous. V was cut by 4 bases and J by 1 base, with 7 bases left in between. Germline V lookup: CDR1 LGHNA, CDR2 YSLEER. This CDR3 is 13 amino acids long. The CDR3 spells CASSPTENTEAFF. As DNA, the CDR3 is TGCGCCAGCAGCCCAACAGAGAACACTGAAGCTTTCTTT.

The chain is built from TRBV6-1 and TRBJ1-4; 7 positions agree with TRBD1. Germline V lookup: CDR1 MNHNS, CDR2 SASEGT. Germline trimming cut 6 bases from V and 0 bases from J; bases unmatched to any gene: 1. This CDR3 region has 14 residues. The CDR3 is CASRTGPTNEKLFF. DNA for the CDR3: TGTGCCAGCAGGACAGGGCCAACTAATGAAAAACTGTTTTTT.

The chain joins TRBV5-1 to TRBJ2-5; 12 nucleotides agree with TRBD2. In germline, CDR1 is SGHRS, CDR2 YFSETQ. The CDR3 loop spans 16 amino acids. V was clipped by 0 bases and J by 1 base; unmatched bases: 1. CDR3 sequence: CASSLGGLAGQETQYF. The CDR3 DNA is TGCGCCAGCAGCTTGGGGGGACTAGCGGGCCAAGAGACCCAGTACTTC.

This clone appeared a single time. The sample contains more than one DNA sequence encoding this CDR3. CDR3 amino acids: CASSLRDTEAFF. Here the CDR3 DNA reads TGCGCCAGCAGCCTCAGGGACACTGAAGCTTTCTTT. The V and J genes are TRBV5-1 and TRBJ1-1; tentative D call: TRBD1 (5 bases). Germline-derived CDR1 and CDR2 are SGHRS and YFSETQ. The CDR3 totals 12 residues. Trimming pared 4 bases from V and 3 bases from J, leaving 7 bases between.

By share, this clone counts as medium-sized (0.01 to 0.1%). This chain joins TRBV4-3 and TRBJ1-1; the match to TRBD1 covers 7 bases. CDR3 length: 15 residues. Germline assignment: CDR1 LGHNA and CDR2 YSLEER. Trimming took 2 bases from V and 3 from J; bases not matched to a gene: 6. The CDR3 protein is CASSQRDRAYTEAFF. The CDR3 DNA follows: TGCGCCAGCAGCCAACGAGACAGGGCTTACACTGAAGCTTTCTTT.

There are a few counts of this clone. The CDR3 nucleotides are TGTGCCAGCAGCATGACAGGGGGCTCTGGAAACACCATATATTTT. Encoded protein: CASSMTGGSGNTIYF. The chain recombines TRBV6-5 with TRBJ1-3, with 9 bases lining up with TRBD1. This CDR3 spans 15 amino acids. The germline V gene encodes CDR1 MNHEY and CDR2 SVGAGI. Trimming removed 6 bases from V and 0 bases from J; junction bases left unmatched: 3.

The chain uses TRBV2 and TRBJ1-2, with D hard to call. Trimming stripped 4 bases from V and 8 bases from J, with 11 bases between. The CDR3 sequence is 12 residues long. CDR1 is SNHLY, CDR2 FYNNEI, per germline. The CDR3 DNA follows: TGTGCCAGCAGTGTTAACAGCCTCGGCTACACCTTC. This encodes CASSVNSLGYTF.

This clone has only a few counts. The rearrangement joins TRBV27 to TRBJ1-1; 8 nucleotides line up with TRBD1. J gave up 5 bases and V 9 bases, and 8 bases lay outside the gene matches. The CDR3 covers 13 residues. Germline CDR1 is MNHEY and CDR2 is SMNVEV (reference sequence). The CDR3 DNA reads as TGTGCCAGTGGGACAGGCTTCATAACTGAAGCTTTCTTT. Its translation: CASGTGFITEAFF.

The J gene is TRBJ1-6, the V gene TRBV19; no firm D call. Trimming took 4 bases from V and 4 from J, leaving 14 bases between them. Per germline, CDR1 LNHDA and CDR2 SQIVND (reference sequence). The length of the CDR3 is 16 residues. In nucleotides, the CDR3 is TGTGCCAGTAGTAGTCCTCAGGATACATATAATTCACCCCTCCACTTT. This sequence encodes CASSSPQDTYNSPLHF.

This clone was counted a few times. This chain uses TRBV9 with TRBJ1-2; the D is unclear. From germline, CDR1 is SGDLS and CDR2 YYNGEE. Trimming took off 0 bases at V and 7 bases at J, with 10 bases between the two ends. This CDR3 is 13 amino acids long. CDR3: CASSVGVGVGYTF. The CDR3 coding sequence is TGTGCCAGCAGCGTAGGGGTGGGCGTTGGCTACACCTTC.

This clone has just a few counts. The chain carries TRBV2 and TRBJ2-5, with 15 bases that match TRBD2. Germline assignment: CDR1 SNHLY and CDR2 FYNNEI. The CDR3 runs 18 residues. The J segment lost 0 bases and the V segment lost 4 bases, leaving 6 bases of the junction unmatched. The CDR3 region is CASSVGLAGGLYQETQYF. DNA of the CDR3: TGTGCCAGCAGTGTCGGACTAGCGGGAGGGCTGTACCAAGAGACCCAGTACTTC.

The chain employs TRBV6-5 and TRBJ1-5; TRBD1 is a possible D gene (5 bases). The length of the CDR3 is 14 residues. The V end lost 0 bases, the J end lost 5 bases, and 8 bases lay between the germline ends. CDR1 and CDR2 from the germline V gene are MNHEY and SVGAGI. The CDR3 DNA follows: TGTGCCAGCAGTTACTCCGGGGGACATCAGCCCCAGCATTTT. This gives the protein CASSYSGGHQPQHF.

V and J are TRBV5-1 and TRBJ2-2; possible D gene TRBD1, 6 bases. CDR3 length equals 13 residues. Germline V gives CDR1 SGHRS, CDR2 YFSETQ. V was trimmed by 4 bases and J by 6 bases, leaving 10 bases between them. The chain's CDR3 is CASSLQGPGELFF. The CDR3 coding sequence is TGCGCCAGCAGCCTACAGGGCCCCGGGGAGCTGTTTTTT.

V and J are TRBV5-4 and TRBJ1-1, with a tentative D call TRBD1 (6 bases). Germline loops: CDR1 SGHNT, CDR2 YYREEE (reference sequence). Trimming took off 4 bases at V and 7 bases at J, with 11 bases between the two ends. This CDR3 spans 12 amino acids. The CDR3 DNA follows: TGTGCCAGCAGCCACGGACAGAATGAAGCTTTCTTT. It translates to CASSHGQNEAFF.

This chain joins TRBV6-6 and TRBJ1-1; 7 bases map to TRBD1. Germline loops: CDR1 MNHNY, CDR2 SVGAGI (reference sequence). The CDR3 is 15 amino acids. The V and J ends lost 5 bases and 5 bases, in that order; junction bases with no gene match: 11. CDR3 in amino acids: CASSTPGGRGTEAFF. CDR3 sequence (DNA): TGTGCCAGCAGTACTCCAGGGGGTCGCGGAACTGAAGCTTTCTTT.

The genes are TRBV15 and TRBJ1-6; possibly TRBD1 for D (5 bases). V was trimmed by 3 bases and J by 8 bases, leaving 26 bases between them. Germline V gene lookup returns CDR1 LNHNV and CDR2 YYDKDF (reference sequence). The CDR3 totals 19 residues. CDR3 sequence (DNA): TGTGCCACCAGCAGGGAAGAGGAGATGGGGCCCCCCGGCGATTCACCCCTCCACTTT. Its translation: CATSREEEMGPPGDSPLHF.

The chain is built from TRBV4-2 and TRBJ2-3, with 7 bases identical to TRBD2. This CDR3 region has 17 residues. In germline, CDR1 is LGHNA, CDR2 YNFKEQ. With V trimmed by 1 base and J by 6 bases, 13 bases remained unmatched. The CDR3 is CASSQVWGGSRWDTQYF. CDR3 nucleotide sequence: TGTGCCAGCAGCCAAGTCTGGGGCGGGAGTCGATGGGATACGCAGTATTTT.

The chain couples TRBV4-3 to TRBJ2-7, with D unclear. Trimming removed 0 bases from V and 1 base from J, with 16 bases in between. The CDR3 runs 17 residues. Germline CDR1 and CDR2: LGHNA and YSLEER. The CDR3 region has the DNA TGCGCCAGCAGCCAAGATCGGAGTGGCAGATATTCCTACGAGCAGTACTTC. Its protein is CASSQDRSGRYSYEQYF.

The V gene is TRBV7-2, the J gene TRBJ2-5; D perhaps matches TRBD1 (6 bases). Trimming left V 1 base short and J 7 bases short, with 22 bases between. The CDR3 covers 17 residues. CDR1 SGHTA and CDR2 FQGNSA come from the germline V gene. The CDR3 is CASSLGGLGAIGGTQYF. In nucleotides, the CDR3 is TGTGCCAGCAGCTTAGGTGGCCTGGGGGCTATAGGCGGGACCCAGTACTTC.

The chain employs TRBV5-1 and TRBJ1-1; 9 positions match TRBD1. V was clipped by 2 bases and J by 6 bases; unmatched bases: 5. CDR1 and CDR2 (germline): SGHRS, YFSETQ. The CDR3 runs to 14 residues. The CDR3 loop is CASSLTGGFAEAFF. As DNA, the CDR3 is TGCGCCAGCAGCTTAACAGGGGGCTTCGCTGAAGCTTTCTTT.

The chain employs TRBV4-2 and TRBJ2-3; D unclear. V was shortened by 2 bases and J by 0 bases, with 9 bases between the two germline ends. This CDR3 contains 15 residues. Germline-derived CDR1 and CDR2 are LGHNA and YNFKEQ. The CDR3 nucleotides are TGTGCCAGCAGCCAACGCGAACTTAGCACAGATACGCAGTATTTT. Translated: CASSQRELSTDTQYF.